The entry that follows covers one T cell receptor beta chain sequence. Authors' processing steps: Using reference gene primer amplification, nucleated cell counts were estimated. Assay used: immunoSEQ multiplex PCR; TCRdb lists only in-frame clones, some missing. V, J and clone size derive from that table, while D and trimming were established from the DNA sequence. Among 130,000 or so clones listed, around 85% were seen once. There are 15 residues in the CDR3. The J segment lost 5 bases and the V segment lost 3 bases, leaving 8 bases of the junction unmatched. Germline lookup yields CDR1 SGHTA and CDR2 FQGTGA. This sample was included in a study of blood T cell repertoires in COVID-19. Study summary: PBMCs, B-cell-depleted T cells, or T cells provided the cDNA or gDNA that made up the material.

Sequencing was performed on peripheral blood. The gene calls are TRBV7-3 and TRBJ2-3, with 7 bases that match TRBD2. This TCR was sampled from a human donor in a cohort sampled during active COVID-19. In nucleotides, the CDR3 is TGTGCCAGCAGCTTTGCGGGACCGGGGGGAGATACGCAGTATTTT. Translation: CASSFAGPGGDTQYF.